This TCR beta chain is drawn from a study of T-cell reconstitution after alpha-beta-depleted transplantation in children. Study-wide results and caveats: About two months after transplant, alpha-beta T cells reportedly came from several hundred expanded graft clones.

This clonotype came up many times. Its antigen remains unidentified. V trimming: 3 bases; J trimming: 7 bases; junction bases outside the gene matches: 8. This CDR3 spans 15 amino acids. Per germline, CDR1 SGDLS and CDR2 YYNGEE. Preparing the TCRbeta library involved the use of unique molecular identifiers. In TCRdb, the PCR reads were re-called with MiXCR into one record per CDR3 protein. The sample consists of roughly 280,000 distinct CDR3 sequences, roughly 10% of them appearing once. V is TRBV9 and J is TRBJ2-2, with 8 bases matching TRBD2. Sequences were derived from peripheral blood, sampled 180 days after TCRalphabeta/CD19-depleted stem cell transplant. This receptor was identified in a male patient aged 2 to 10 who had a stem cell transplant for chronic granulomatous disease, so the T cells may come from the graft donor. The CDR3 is CASSESGSFGGELFF. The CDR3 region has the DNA TGTGCCAGCAGCGAAAGCGGGAGTTTCGGCGGGGAGCTGTTTTTT. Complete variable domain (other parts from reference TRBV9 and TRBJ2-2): DSGVTQTPKHLITATGQRVTLRCSPRSGDLSVYWYQQSLDQGLQFLIQYYNGEERAKGNILERFSAQQFPDLHSELNLSSLELGDSALYFCASSESGSFGGELFFGEGSRLTVL.